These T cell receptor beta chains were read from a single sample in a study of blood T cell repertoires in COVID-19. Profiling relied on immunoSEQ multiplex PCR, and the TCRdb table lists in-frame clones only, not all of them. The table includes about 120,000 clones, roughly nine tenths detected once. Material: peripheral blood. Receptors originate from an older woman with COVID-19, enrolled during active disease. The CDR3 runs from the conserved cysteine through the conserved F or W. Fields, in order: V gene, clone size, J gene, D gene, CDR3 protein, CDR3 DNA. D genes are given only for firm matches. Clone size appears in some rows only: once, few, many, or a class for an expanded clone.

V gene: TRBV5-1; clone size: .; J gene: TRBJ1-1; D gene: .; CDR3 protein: CASSRQFDRNTEAFF; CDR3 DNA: TGCGCCAGCAGCCGTCAATTCGACAGGAACACTGAAGCTTTCTTT
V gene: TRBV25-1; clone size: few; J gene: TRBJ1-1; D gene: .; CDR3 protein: CASSELVQVGTEAFF; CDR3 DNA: TGTGCCAGCAGTGAATTGGTACAGGTGGGGACTGAAGCTTTCTTT
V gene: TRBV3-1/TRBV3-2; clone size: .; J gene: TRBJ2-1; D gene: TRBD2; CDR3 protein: CASSQELAVYNEQFF; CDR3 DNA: TGTGCCAGCAGCCAAGAACTAGCGGTATACAATGAGCAGTTCTTC
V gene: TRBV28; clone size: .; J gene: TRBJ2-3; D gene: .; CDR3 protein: CASSLQGTDTQYF; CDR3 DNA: TGTGCCAGCAGTTTACAGGGCACAGATACGCAGTATTTT
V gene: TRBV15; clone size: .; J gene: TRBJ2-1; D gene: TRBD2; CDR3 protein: CATSRAGTRNYNEQFF; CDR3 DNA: TGTGCCACCAGCAGAGCCGGGACTAGAAACTACAATGAGCAGTTCTTC
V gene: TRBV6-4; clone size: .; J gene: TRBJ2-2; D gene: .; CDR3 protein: CASSDSRGSGGELFF; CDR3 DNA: TGTGCCAGCAGTGACTCGCGGGGCAGCGGCGGGGAGCTGTTTTTT
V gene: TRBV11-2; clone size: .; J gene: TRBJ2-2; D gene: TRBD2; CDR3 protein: CASSLGASGGTGELFF; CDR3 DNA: TGTGCCAGCAGCTTAGGGGCTAGCGGGGGAACCGGGGAGCTGTTTTTT
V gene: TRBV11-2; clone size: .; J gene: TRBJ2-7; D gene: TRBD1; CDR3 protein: CASSDRVEQYF; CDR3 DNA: TGTGCCAGCAGCGACAGGGTCGAGCAGTACTTC
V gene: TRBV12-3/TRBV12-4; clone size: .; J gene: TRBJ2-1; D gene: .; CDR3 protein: CASSPGIYNEQFF; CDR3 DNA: TGTGCCAGCAGTCCGGGGATCTACAATGAGCAGTTCTTC
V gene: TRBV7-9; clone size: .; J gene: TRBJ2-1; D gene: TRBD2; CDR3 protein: CASSFQASGDNEQFF; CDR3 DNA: TGTGCCAGCAGCTTTCAGGCTAGCGGGGACAATGAGCAGTTCTTC
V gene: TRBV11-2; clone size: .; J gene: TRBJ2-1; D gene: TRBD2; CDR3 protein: CASSSRIPASGGLNEQFF; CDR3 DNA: TGTGCCAGCAGCTCCCGAATCCCGGCTAGCGGGGGTCTCAATGAGCAGTTCTTC
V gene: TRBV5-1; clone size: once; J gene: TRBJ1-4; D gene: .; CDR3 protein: CASSLEAGPNEKLFF; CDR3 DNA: TGCGCCAGCAGCTTGGAGGCGGGCCCCAATGAAAAACTGTTTTTT
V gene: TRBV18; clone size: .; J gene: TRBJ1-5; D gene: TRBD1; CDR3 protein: CASSLNPQGAQYSNQPQHF; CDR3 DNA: TGTGCCAGCTCACTAAACCCGCAGGGGGCCCAATATAGCAATCAGCCCCAGCATTTT
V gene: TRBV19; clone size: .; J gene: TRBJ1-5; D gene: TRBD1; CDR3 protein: CASSTRQGASFQPQHF; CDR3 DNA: TGTGCCAGTAGTACAAGACAGGGGGCCAGTTTTCAGCCCCAGCATTTT
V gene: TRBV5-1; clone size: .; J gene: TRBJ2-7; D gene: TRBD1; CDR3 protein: CASSRDRGANEQYF; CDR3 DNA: TGCGCCAGCAGCAGGGACAGGGGGGCCAACGAGCAGTACTTC
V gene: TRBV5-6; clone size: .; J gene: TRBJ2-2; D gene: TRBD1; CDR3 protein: CASSPGTGAANTGELFF; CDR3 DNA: TGTGCCAGCAGCCCCGGGACAGGGGCCGCGAACACCGGGGAGCTGTTTTTT
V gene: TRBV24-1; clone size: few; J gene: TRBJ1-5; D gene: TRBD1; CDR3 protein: CATSDPGQGGNQPQHF; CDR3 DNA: TGTGCCACCAGTGACCCTGGACAGGGTGGCAATCAGCCCCAGCATTTT
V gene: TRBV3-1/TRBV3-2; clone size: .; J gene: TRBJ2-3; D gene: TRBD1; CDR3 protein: CASSQAGDRAGPDTQYF; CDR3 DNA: TGTGCCAGCAGCCAGGCTGGAGACAGGGCCGGTCCAGATACGCAGTATTTT